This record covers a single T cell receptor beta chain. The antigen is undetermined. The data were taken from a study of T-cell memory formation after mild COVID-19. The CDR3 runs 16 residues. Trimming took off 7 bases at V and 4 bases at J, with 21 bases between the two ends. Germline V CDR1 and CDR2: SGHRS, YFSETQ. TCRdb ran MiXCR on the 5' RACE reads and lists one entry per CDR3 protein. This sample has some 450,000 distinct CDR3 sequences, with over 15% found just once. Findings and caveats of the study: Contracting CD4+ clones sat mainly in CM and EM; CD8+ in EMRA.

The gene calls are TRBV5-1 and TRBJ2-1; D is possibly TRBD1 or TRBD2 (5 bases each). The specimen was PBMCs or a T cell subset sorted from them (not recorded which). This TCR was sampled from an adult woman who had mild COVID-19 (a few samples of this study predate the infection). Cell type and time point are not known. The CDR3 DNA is TGCGCCAGCTTTAGTGGGACGAGAACCGGTTACAATGAGCAGTTCTTC. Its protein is CASFSGTRTGYNEQFF.